The 23 T cell receptor beta chains given below trace back to one sample, sequenced in a study of TIL therapy for anti-PD-1-resistant metastatic lung cancer. The time point is: pre-treatment sample, taken before nivolumab and TIL therapy. Pleural nodules or supraclavicular lymph nodes made up most of the excised metastases sampled. This was the immunoSEQ v3 assay. Method: immunoSEQ multiplex PCR; TCRdb's copy keeps in-frame clones and lacks some. This table holds about 100,000 clones, roughly two thirds found once. Sequencing was performed on tumor tissue, taken at baseline. Every receptor here comes from a person aged 25-85 years with non-small cell lung cancer.

This chain uses TRBV4-2 with TRBJ2-1; no clear D gene. The V end was cut by 0 bases, the J end by 3 bases, with 0 bases between. This CDR3 comprises 12 residues. Germline V gene lookup returns CDR1 LGHNA and CDR2 YNFKEQ. DNA for the CDR3: TGTGCCAGCAGCCAAGACTACAATGAGCAGTTCTTC. Its translation is CASSQDYNEQFF.

This clone came up a few times. The chain uses TRBV5-4 and TRBJ1-6; 7 nucleotides align to TRBD1. CDR1 is SGHNT and CDR2 is YYREEE in the germline V gene (reference sequence). V was clipped by 4 bases and J by 9 bases; unmatched bases: 1. The CDR3 is 12 residues long. The CDR3 sequence: CASSNRGSPLHF. The CDR3 bases are TGTGCCAGCAGCAACAGGGGTTCACCCCTCCACTTT.

The V gene is TRBV9, the J gene TRBJ1-3; a possible D gene is TRBD1 (5 bases). This CDR3 has 15 amino acids. The germline gives CDR1 SGDLS, CDR2 YYNGEE. Trimming shortened V by 4 bases and J by 1 base, and 12 bases separated the two germline ends. In nucleotides, the CDR3 is TGTGCCAGCAGCCCCTCCGGGGGGTCTGGAAACACCATATATTTT. It is translated as CASSPSGGSGNTIYF.

The rearrangement joins TRBV29-1 to TRBJ2-1; D possibly matches TRBD1 or TRBD2 (5 bases each). CDR3 length: 15 residues. Germline V CDR1 and CDR2: SQVTM, ANQGSEA. Trimming shortened V by 7 bases and J by 0 bases, and 16 bases separated the two germline ends. This chain's CDR3 is CSDTRDPHSYNEQFF. In DNA, the CDR3 is TGCAGCGACACCCGGGACCCCCACTCCTACAATGAGCAGTTCTTC.

The CDR3 loop reads CASSSRLAGGSYNEQFF. CDR3 coding DNA: TGTGCCAGCAGTTCGCGACTAGCGGGGGGCTCCTACAATGAGCAGTTCTTC. The genes are TRBV28 and TRBJ2-1; 13 bases align to TRBD2. CDR1 is MDHEN and CDR2 is SYDVKM in the germline V gene. The CDR3 length is 17 residues. The V gene end was trimmed by 4 bases and the J gene end by 0 bases; junction bases not matched to a gene: 3.

V usage is TRBV30 and J usage is TRBJ1-5; 7 positions agree with TRBD1. Germline loops: CDR1 GTSNPN, CDR2 SVGIG (reference sequence). The CDR3 length is 14 residues. The ends lost 2 bases at V and 6 bases at J; junction bases unmatched: 7. CDR3 sequence: CAWSTKQGSQPQHF. The CDR3 nucleotides read TGTGCCTGGAGTACTAAACAGGGGAGTCAGCCCCAGCATTTT. Filled out from reference TRBV30 and TRBJ1-5, the complete variable domain reads SQTIHQWPATLVQPVGSPLSLECTVEGTSNPNLYWYRQAAGRGLQLLFYSVGIGQISSEVPQNLSASRPQDRQFILSSKKLLLSDSGFYLCAWSTKQGSQPQHFGDGTRLSIL.

The genes are TRBV28 and TRBJ1-1; no clear D gene. This CDR3 is 13 amino acids long. Germline V gene lookup returns CDR1 MDHEN and CDR2 SYDVKM. Deletions cut 2 bases from V and 1 base from J, with 5 bases between. The CDR3 loop reads CASSLRGNTEAFF. The CDR3 DNA follows: TGTGCCAGCAGTTTACGGGGGAACACTGAAGCTTTCTTT.

J is TRBJ2-7 and V is TRBV7-2; 7 bases line up with TRBD1. This CDR3 has 15 residues. The J segment lost 1 base and the V segment lost 1 base, leaving 4 bases of the junction unmatched. Germline V gene sequence: CDR1 SGHTA, CDR2 FQGNSA. Written as DNA, the CDR3 is TGTGCCAGCAGCTTAGGGGACAGATCATCCTACGAGCAGTACTTC. Translating gives CASSLGDRSSYEQYF.

This clone was seen a single time. The rearrangement links TRBV9 to TRBJ2-1, with unresolved D. Germline V gene data show CDR1 as SGDLS and CDR2 as YYNGEE. The V gene lost 4 bases and the J gene lost 8 bases, with 10 bases spanning the gap. The length of the CDR3 is 12 residues. The CDR3 loop is CASSQMDDEQFF. CDR3 sequence (DNA): TGTGCCAGCAGCCAGATGGATGATGAGCAGTTCTTC.

J is TRBJ2-7 and V is TRBV5-1; weak D call: TRBD1 (6 bases). V was pared by 7 bases and J by 0 bases, with 14 bases between. This CDR3 is 14 amino acids long. Germline assignment: CDR1 SGHRS and CDR2 YFSETQ. As DNA, the CDR3 is TGCGCCAGCGGGCCCCGACAGGCCTCCTACGAGCAGTACTTC. It translates to CASGPRQASYEQYF.

The J gene is TRBJ1-2, the V gene TRBV28; no clear D. There are 13 residues in the CDR3. V lost 7 bases and J lost 0, with 9 bases in between. The germline V gene has CDR1 MDHEN and CDR2 SYDVKM. The CDR3 region is CASTSHANYGYTF. In nucleotides, the CDR3 is TGTGCCAGCACCTCTCATGCTAACTATGGCTACACCTTC.

The chain has TRBV7-9 and TRBJ1-5; unclear D gene. Trimming pared 4 bases from V and 2 bases from J, leaving 9 bases between. The CDR3 consists of 14 residues. CDR1 and CDR2 (germline): SEHNR, FQNEAQ (reference sequence). The chain's CDR3 is CASSSEGRNQPQHF. In DNA, the CDR3 is TGTGCCAGCAGCTCGGAGGGTCGCAATCAGCCCCAGCATTTT.

The genes are TRBV10-3 and TRBJ2-5; D possibly matches TRBD1 or TRBD2 (5 bases each). Germline V gives CDR1 ENHRY, CDR2 SYGVKD. V was cut by 6 bases and J by 7 bases, with 21 bases left in between. The CDR3 loop spans 15 amino acids. CDR3 sequence: CAIRQRDQLSGTQYF. In nucleotides, the CDR3 is TGTGCCATCAGGCAGAGGGACCAACTCTCGGGGACCCAGTACTTC.

This clone was detected many times. The chain recombines TRBV2 with TRBJ2-7; 11 bases agree with TRBD2. The CDR3 length is 18 residues. The ends lost 2 bases at V and 4 bases at J; junction bases unmatched: 13. From germline, CDR1 is SNHLY and CDR2 FYNNEI. The CDR3 region has the DNA TGTGCCAGCAGTGAATGGTTTAGCGGGGGGGCCTATCGATACGAGCAGTACTTC. Translating it yields CASSEWFSGGAYRYEQYF.

The chain uses TRBV24-1 and TRBJ2-2; D is uncertain. Germline CDR1 reads KGHDR; CDR2 reads SFDVKD. The V end was cut by 4 bases, the J end by 4 bases, with 12 bases between. The CDR3 covers 15 residues. CDR3 nucleotides: TGTGCCACCAGTGAGGGAAGCATGGGCACCGGGGAGCTGTTTTTT. Residues: CATSEGSMGTGELFF.

The chain is built from TRBV19 and TRBJ1-2; no clear D gene. V shed 5 bases and J shed 2 bases, with 15 bases lying between them. This CDR3 has 15 amino acids. Germline V gene data show CDR1 as LNHDA and CDR2 as SQIVND (reference sequence). As DNA, the CDR3 is TGTGCCAGTAGTTCGGGATCCGCGGGAAACTATGGCTACACCTTC. Translation gives CASSSGSAGNYGYTF.

A few counts support this clone. The V gene is TRBV19, the J gene TRBJ2-2; D remains ambiguous. The CDR3 has 14 amino acids. Germline V gene data show CDR1 as LNHDA and CDR2 as SQIVND (reference sequence). Trimming took 6 bases from V and 0 from J, leaving 8 bases between them. The CDR3 bases are TGTGCCAGTAGAACAGCCGCGAACACCGGGGAGCTGTTTTTT. Its protein product is CASRTAANTGELFF.

This clone has more than one count but fewer than ten. The chain combines TRBV2 with TRBJ2-7; the D gene is possibly TRBD1 (5 bases). Trimming took 7 bases from V and 3 from J, leaving 7 bases between them. Germline V gives CDR1 SNHLY, CDR2 FYNNEI. The CDR3 runs to 11 residues. The CDR3 here is CASTRGYEQYF. The CDR3 DNA sequence: TGTGCCAGCACTAGGGGCTACGAGCAGTACTTC.

This clone has only one observation. The genes are TRBV7-2 and TRBJ2-1; possibly TRBD2 for D (5 bases). The V end lost 2 bases, the J end lost 9 bases, and 11 bases lay between the germline ends. In germline, CDR1 is SGHTA, CDR2 FQGNSA. The CDR3 is 13 amino acids. CDR3 residues: CASSLPGYGEQFF. CDR3 nucleotides: TGTGCCAGCAGCTTACCGGGGTACGGTGAGCAGTTCTTC.

The J gene is TRBJ2-1, the V gene TRBV19, with 13 bases matching TRBD2. Germline CDR1 and CDR2: LNHDA and SQIVND (reference sequence). Losses at the gene ends were 1 base for V and 5 bases for J; bases not matched to a gene: 5. The CDR3 spans 17 residues. CDR3 sequence: CASSIGFGLAGDNEQFF. CDR3 nucleotide sequence: TGTGCCAGTAGTATAGGCTTCGGACTAGCGGGAGACAATGAGCAGTTCTTC.

The chain couples TRBV19 to TRBJ1-4, with a tentative D call TRBD1 (6 bases). The CDR3 covers 15 residues. The germline V and J ends were trimmed by 6 bases and 5 bases, with 16 bases remaining between them. Germline lookup yields CDR1 LNHDA and CDR2 SQIVND (reference sequence). The CDR3 sequence: CASRPRTAANEKLFF. The CDR3 coding sequence is TGTGCCAGTAGACCTAGGACAGCCGCGAATGAAAAACTGTTTTTT.

The gene calls are TRBV28 and TRBJ2-7, with D possibly being TRBD1 (6 bases). There are 15 residues in the CDR3. CDR1 and CDR2 (germline): MDHEN, SYDVKM. The V and J ends lost 1 base and 4 bases respectively, with 14 bases between them. The CDR3 nucleotides read TGTGCCAGCAGTTTATCAGTGCAGGGGAGATACGAGCAGTACTTC. Translation gives CASSLSVQGRYEQYF.

The chain links TRBV3-1 (or the pseudogene TRBV3-2) to TRBJ2-6; D unclear. Trimming pared 2 bases from V and 0 bases from J, leaving 5 bases between. This CDR3 comprises 15 residues. Germline lookup yields CDR1 LGHDT and CDR2 YNNKEL (reference sequence). The CDR3 protein is CASSQIRSGANVLTF. CDR3 coding DNA: TGTGCCAGCAGCCAAATACGCTCTGGGGCCAACGTCCTGACTTTC.